These 32 T cell receptor beta chains came from one sample sequenced in a study of cytomegalovirus exposure and HLA in healthy donors. With 60 Vbeta and 13 Jbeta primers, the PCR was carried out. Some clones are missing from TCRdb's copy, which holds only in-frame ones; the method was immunoSEQ multiplex PCR. The sample holds 150,000 or so clones; 82% are singletons and the top ten take around 1.5%. The sequenced material came from PBMCs. The receptors shown here come from a male donor in good health and CMV-seronegative.

The genes are TRBV28 and TRBJ1-3; tentatively, D is TRBD1 (5 bases). V shed 5 bases and J shed 3 bases, with 26 bases lying between them. CDR1 and CDR2 from the germline V gene are MDHEN and SYDVKM. The CDR3 is 19 amino acids. The CDR3 DNA is TGTGCCAGCAGTGCCCCCGTAAGGGCAGGGCGGAAGTTTGGAAACACCATATATTTT. Translation: CASSAPVRAGRKFGNTIYF.

This rearrangement joins TRBV27 to TRBJ1-6, with D unresolved. The CDR3 has 14 residues. Germline V lookup: CDR1 MNHEY, CDR2 SMNVEV (reference sequence). The V end was cut by 4 bases, the J end by 6 bases, with 10 bases between. The CDR3 region is CASSYGVGNSPLHF. The CDR3 DNA is TGTGCCAGCAGTTACGGAGTGGGTAATTCACCCCTCCACTTT.

This clone came up once. V usage is TRBV29-1 and J usage is TRBJ2-5, with 11 bases fitting TRBD1. This CDR3 has 14 residues. After removal of 7 bases from V and 5 bases from J, the junction contained 9 bases not matched to a gene. CDR1 and CDR2 from the germline V gene are SQVTM and ANQGSEA. CDR3: CSAIGQGAVETQYF. The CDR3 nucleotides read TGCAGCGCCATAGGACAGGGGGCTGTGGAGACCCAGTACTTC.

This clone was counted a few times. V usage is TRBV2 and J usage is TRBJ2-7; 10 bases agree with TRBD1. The CDR3 has 15 amino acids. Germline-derived CDR1 and CDR2 are SNHLY and FYNNEI. Losses at the gene ends were 6 bases for V and 5 bases for J; bases not matched to a gene: 10. CDR3: CASRTPGQGINEQYF. CDR3 in DNA: TGTGCCAGCAGGACACCGGGACAGGGGATCAACGAGCAGTACTTC. Based on the CDR3 plus reference TRBV2 and TRBJ2-7, the full variable domain is EPEVTQTPSHQVTQMGQEVILRCVPISNHLYFYWYRQILGQKVEFLVSFYNNEISEKSEIFDDQFSVERPDGSNFTLKIRSTKLEDSAMYFCASRTPGQGINEQYFGPGTRLTVT.

V is TRBV5-4 and J is TRBJ2-4; 7 bases align to TRBD2. The junction had 14 bases not matched to a gene; V was cut back by 3 bases and J by 2 bases. CDR1 SGHNT and CDR2 YYREEE come from the germline V gene (reference sequence). The length of the CDR3 is 18 residues. The CDR3 region is CASSSRAGEEGTKNIQYF. Written as DNA, the CDR3 is TGTGCCAGCAGCTCCCGGGCGGGGGAAGAGGGAACCAAAAACATTCAGTACTTC.

The chain carries TRBV19 and TRBJ2-7, with 9 bases that match TRBD2. In germline, CDR1 is LNHDA, CDR2 SQIVND (reference sequence). The J segment lost 3 bases and the V segment lost 2 bases, leaving 5 bases of the junction unmatched. The CDR3 has 15 amino acids. CDR3 nucleotide sequence: TGTGCCAGTAGTATAAACAGCGGGGGGATCTACGAGCAGTACTTC. Protein: CASSINSGGIYEQYF. Together with reference TRBV19 and TRBJ2-7, the CDR3 gives the full variable domain: DGGITQSPKYLFRKEGQNVTLSCEQNLNHDAMYWYRQDPGQGLRLIYYSQIVNDFQKGDIAEGYSVSREKKESFPLTVTSAQKNPTAFYLCASSINSGGIYEQYFGPGTRLTVT.

The chain couples TRBV4-1 to TRBJ1-5; a possible D gene is TRBD1 (6 bases). In germline, CDR1 is MGHRA, CDR2 YSYEKL. The CDR3 runs 13 residues. V was pared by 4 bases and J by 7 bases, with 11 bases between. As DNA, the CDR3 is TGCGCCAGCAGCCCGACAGGTTGGCAGCCCCAGCATTTT. It codes for CASSPTGWQPQHF.

CDR3 DNA sequence: TGTGCCAGCAGTTCGAAATGGCCGGGACAGGGGACCCTCAGGGCCAACGTCCTGACTTTC. This translates into CASSSKWPGQGTLRANVLTF. The genes are TRBV27 and TRBJ2-6; TRBD1 aligns across 10 bases. The CDR3 totals 20 residues. Germline values: CDR1 MNHEY, CDR2 SMNVEV (reference sequence). The J segment lost 5 bases and the V segment lost 4 bases, leaving 17 bases of the junction unmatched.

Only one count was recorded for this clone. The V call is TRBV4-1, the J call TRBJ1-5; D is possibly TRBD1 (5 bases). Deletions cut 0 bases from V and 0 bases from J, with 12 bases between. The germline gives CDR1 MGHRA, CDR2 YSYEKL. This CDR3 region has 17 residues. The CDR3 reads CASSQERQGSSNQPQHF. DNA for the CDR3: TGCGCCAGCAGCCAAGAAAGGCAGGGCTCTAGCAATCAGCCCCAGCATTTT.

This chain connects TRBV7-3 to TRBJ2-3; weak D call: TRBD1 (7 bases). CDR3 size: 16 residues. Germline V gives CDR1 SGHTA, CDR2 FQGTGA. The germline V and J ends were trimmed by 4 bases and 5 bases, with 19 bases remaining between them. The CDR3 loop reads CASSYEARGAGDTQYF. The CDR3 DNA follows: TGTGCCAGCAGCTATGAAGCCAGGGGGGCGGGAGATACGCAGTATTTT.

The chain employs TRBV5-1 and TRBJ2-5; TRBD2 matches 9 bases. The V gene's germline CDR1 is SGHRS and CDR2 YFSETQ. J gave up 4 bases and V 0 bases, and 7 bases lay outside the gene matches. This CDR3 contains 16 residues. The CDR3 coding sequence is TGCGCCAGCAGCTTGGCGGCGGCGGGGGGGAGAGAGACCCAGTACTTC. This gives the protein CASSLAAAGGRETQYF.

The CDR3 DNA follows: TGTGCCAGCAGCTTATCAGGGGGATCCTACGAGCAGTACTTC. Its protein product is CASSLSGGSYEQYF. This sequence joins TRBV7-9 and TRBJ2-7; the match to TRBD1 covers 7 bases. The J segment lost 1 base and the V segment lost 2 bases, leaving 2 bases of the junction unmatched. The germline CDR1 and CDR2 sequences are SEHNR and FQNEAQ (reference sequence). This CDR3 has 14 amino acids.

The chain is built from TRBV5-1 and TRBJ1-4; no firm D call. Germline lookup yields CDR1 SGHRS and CDR2 YFSETQ. Deletions cut 1 base from V and 8 bases from J, with 12 bases between. The CDR3 consists of 14 residues. The CDR3 DNA reads TGCGCCAGCAGCTTGTACCGGTCGGAGGAAAAACTGTTTTTT. Protein product: CASSLYRSEEKLFF. The variable domain in full, completed from reference TRBV5-1 and TRBJ1-4, reads KAGVTQTPRYLIKTRGQQVTLSCSPISGHRSVSWYQQTPGQGLQFLFEYFSETQRNKGNFPGRFSGRQFSNSRSEMNVSTLELGDSALYLCASSLYRSEEKLFFGSGTQLSVL.

The chain uses TRBV28 and TRBJ2-7; D call uncertain. Trimming took 6 bases from V and 2 from J, leaving 11 bases between them. In germline, CDR1 is MDHEN, CDR2 SYDVKM. The CDR3 covers 13 residues. DNA of the CDR3: TGTGCCAGCAGACAGCCGATTCCCTACGAGCAGTACTTC. Protein: CASRQPIPYEQYF.

The gene calls are TRBV11-1 and TRBJ2-3; possibly TRBD2 for D (6 bases). Germline V gene lookup returns CDR1 SGHAT and CDR2 FQDESV (reference sequence). The CDR3 is made up of 15 amino acids. The V and J ends lost 1 base and 3 bases respectively, with 11 bases between them. The DNA of the CDR3 is TGTGCCAGCAGCTTAGACCCCGGGACTACAGATACGCAGTATTTT. It specifies CASSLDPGTTDTQYF.

The V and J genes are TRBV4-2 and TRBJ2-1; 8 bases fit TRBD2. After removal of 3 bases from V and 4 bases from J, the junction contained 11 bases not matched to a gene. There are 17 residues in the CDR3. Germline lookup yields CDR1 LGHNA and CDR2 YNFKEQ. DNA for the CDR3: TGTGCCAGCAGCCAGGCAACCGGGACTAGGGTTTACAATGAGCAGTTCTTC. This translates into CASSQATGTRVYNEQFF.

The chain has TRBV9 and TRBJ1-2; D perhaps matches TRBD1 (6 bases). Germline CDR1 SGDLS, CDR2 YYNGEE. The CDR3 is 14 amino acids. Trimming removed 0 bases from V and 8 bases from J, with 14 bases in between. Here the CDR3 DNA reads TGTGCCAGCAGCGTAGCGGCACAGGGAAACGGCTACACCTTC. Its translation is CASSVAAQGNGYTF.

The chain uses TRBV5-1 and TRBJ2-3; TRBD1 matches 11 bases. The CDR3 extends over 18 amino acids. V trimming: 5 bases; J trimming: 5 bases; junction bases outside the gene matches: 16. Germline CDR1 and CDR2: SGHRS and YFSETQ. The CDR3 here is CASRTDRGLLEVGDTQYF. CDR3 DNA: TGCGCCAGCAGGACGGACAGGGGGCTTCTAGAAGTGGGAGATACGCAGTATTTT.

The V gene is TRBV27, the J gene TRBJ2-5; 7 positions agree with TRBD2. Germline CDR1 MNHEY, CDR2 SMNVEV (reference sequence). The CDR3 covers 16 residues. The trim removed 6 bases at V and 1 base at J, leaving 11 bases unmatched. The CDR3 region has the DNA TGTGCCAGCAGAAGTATGAGCGGACTAGGCCAAGAGACCCAGTACTTC. This codes for CASRSMSGLGQETQYF.

This sequence joins TRBV28 and TRBJ1-4; D is uncertain. This CDR3 contains 16 residues. Germline-derived CDR1 and CDR2 are MDHEN and SYDVKM. Trimming removed 5 bases at V and 0 bases at J, with 13 bases between. The CDR3 sequence: CASSPPRASTNEKLFF. As DNA, the CDR3 is TGTGCCAGCAGTCCTCCGCGGGCCTCAACTAATGAAAAACTGTTTTTT.

This clone was recorded once. J is TRBJ2-2 and V is TRBV6-4; 9 bases are shared with TRBD2. Germline CDR1 is MRHNA and CDR2 is SNTAGT. The length of the CDR3 is 13 residues. V shed 6 bases, J shed 7 bases, and the junction held 3 bases outside the gene matches. The chain's CDR3 is CASRLAGVGELFF. In DNA, the CDR3 is TGTGCCAGCAGATTAGCGGGAGTCGGGGAGCTGTTTTTT.

The V call is TRBV2, the J call TRBJ2-5; D ambiguous. The CDR3 totals 13 residues. CDR1 is SNHLY and CDR2 is FYNNEI in the germline V gene. Trimming removed 4 bases at V and 0 bases at J, with 6 bases between. CDR3 coding DNA: TGTGCCAGCAGTGCTGCGCACCAAGAGACCCAGTACTTC. Its protein product is CASSAAHQETQYF.

The rearrangement uses TRBV29-1 and TRBJ2-1; possibly TRBD2 for D (6 bases). The CDR3 sequence is 14 residues long. Germline loops: CDR1 SQVTM, CDR2 ANQGSEA. V shed 3 bases and J shed 4 bases, with 13 bases lying between them. The CDR3 region is CSVEGRDPYNEQFF. For the CDR3, the DNA is TGCAGCGTTGAGGGGCGGGATCCTTACAATGAGCAGTTCTTC.

This chain joins TRBV25-1 and TRBJ2-7, with D maybe TRBD2 (6 bases). There are 14 residues in the CDR3. Trimming took 6 bases from V and 0 from J, leaving 12 bases between them. CDR1 and CDR2 (germline): MGHDK, SYGVNS. This CDR3 reads CASRAPGVSYEQYF. CDR3 nucleotide sequence: TGTGCCAGCAGGGCCCCGGGAGTCTCCTACGAGCAGTACTTC.

This clone turned up a few times. The V gene is TRBV28, the J gene TRBJ1-2; D uncertain. This CDR3 contains 15 residues. Germline V gives CDR1 MDHEN, CDR2 SYDVKM. V was pared by 6 bases and J by 0 bases, with 14 bases between. CDR3 in amino acids: CASSPLGIANYGYTF. In DNA, the CDR3 is TGTGCCAGCAGCCCCCTCGGGATTGCTAACTATGGCTACACCTTC.

This clone was found once. The V and J genes are TRBV11-2 and TRBJ2-5; D perhaps matches TRBD1 (6 bases). The J call could be wrong; TRBJ2-7 is a better fit for the DNA end. The germline V gene has CDR1 SGHAT and CDR2 FQNNGV. The CDR3 totals 15 residues. The DNA of the CDR3 is TGTGCCAGCAGCTTAGTTCAGGGGTCCCCCTACGAGCAGTACTTC. Protein product: CASSLVQGSPYEQYF.

This rearrangement joins TRBV30 to TRBJ1-3; 7 bases map to TRBD1. Losses at the gene ends were 3 bases for V and 2 bases for J; bases not matched to a gene: 7. CDR1 GTSNPN and CDR2 SVGIG come from the germline V gene (reference sequence). This CDR3 has 15 amino acids. CDR3 loop: CAWRDVDRAGNTIYF. The CDR3 region has the DNA TGTGCCTGGAGGGATGTTGACAGGGCTGGAAACACCATATATTTT. Full variable domain (remainder filled in from reference TRBV30 and TRBJ1-3): SQTIHQWPATLVQPVGSPLSLECTVEGTSNPNLYWYRQAAGRGLQLLFYSVGIGQISSEVPQNLSASRPQDRQFILSSKKLLLSDSGFYLCAWRDVDRAGNTIYFGEGSWLTVV.

J is TRBJ1-2 and V is TRBV9; possible D gene TRBD1, 6 bases. V was shortened by 2 bases and J by 1 base, with 15 bases between the two germline ends. CDR3 length equals 16 residues. Germline V gene lookup returns CDR1 SGDLS and CDR2 YYNGEE. CDR3 DNA sequence: TGTGCCAGCAGCGTTCGACAGGCGGGGGTTAACTATGGCTACACCTTC. Encoded protein: CASSVRQAGVNYGYTF.

The rearrangement joins TRBV14 to TRBJ2-3; 7 nucleotides agree with TRBD2. Trimming cost V 2 bases and J 7 bases; bases outside gene matches: 12. Germline CDR1 SGHDN, CDR2 FVKESK. The CDR3 totals 16 residues. For the CDR3, the DNA is TGTGCCAGCAGCCAAAACGACGCGGGGGTCGTCTATACGCAGTATTTT. It codes for CASSQNDAGVVYTQYF.

This clone has more than one count but fewer than ten. DNA for the CDR3: TGTGCCAGCAGTGGTCCGGTTGTCACCGGGGAGCTGTTTTTT. Translating it yields CASSGPVVTGELFF. The genes are TRBV2 and TRBJ2-2; D gene ambiguous. Between the trimmed V and J ends, which lost 4 bases and 4 bases, there was a span of 10 bases. Germline V lookup: CDR1 SNHLY, CDR2 FYNNEI. This CDR3 region has 14 residues.

The chain carries TRBV10-3 and TRBJ2-1; tentatively, D is TRBD2 (5 bases). Looked up from germline, CDR1 is ENHRY and CDR2 is SYGVKD. This CDR3 has 15 amino acids. Trimming shortened V by 7 bases and J by 6 bases, and 19 bases separated the two germline ends. DNA of the CDR3: TGTGCCATCAAAAAGCCCGGGGAGACCCCCAATGAGCAGTTCTTC. Translating it yields CAIKKPGETPNEQFF.

V is TRBV6-1 and J is TRBJ1-6, with 11 bases that match TRBD1. Germline trimming cut 1 base from V and 10 bases from J; bases unmatched to any gene: 3. Germline V CDR1 and CDR2: MNHNS, SASEGT. The CDR3 is made up of 15 amino acids. The CDR3 region has the DNA TGTGCCAGCAGTGAAGGGACAGGGGGCCGGTCACCCCTCCACTTT. It codes for CASSEGTGGRSPLHF.